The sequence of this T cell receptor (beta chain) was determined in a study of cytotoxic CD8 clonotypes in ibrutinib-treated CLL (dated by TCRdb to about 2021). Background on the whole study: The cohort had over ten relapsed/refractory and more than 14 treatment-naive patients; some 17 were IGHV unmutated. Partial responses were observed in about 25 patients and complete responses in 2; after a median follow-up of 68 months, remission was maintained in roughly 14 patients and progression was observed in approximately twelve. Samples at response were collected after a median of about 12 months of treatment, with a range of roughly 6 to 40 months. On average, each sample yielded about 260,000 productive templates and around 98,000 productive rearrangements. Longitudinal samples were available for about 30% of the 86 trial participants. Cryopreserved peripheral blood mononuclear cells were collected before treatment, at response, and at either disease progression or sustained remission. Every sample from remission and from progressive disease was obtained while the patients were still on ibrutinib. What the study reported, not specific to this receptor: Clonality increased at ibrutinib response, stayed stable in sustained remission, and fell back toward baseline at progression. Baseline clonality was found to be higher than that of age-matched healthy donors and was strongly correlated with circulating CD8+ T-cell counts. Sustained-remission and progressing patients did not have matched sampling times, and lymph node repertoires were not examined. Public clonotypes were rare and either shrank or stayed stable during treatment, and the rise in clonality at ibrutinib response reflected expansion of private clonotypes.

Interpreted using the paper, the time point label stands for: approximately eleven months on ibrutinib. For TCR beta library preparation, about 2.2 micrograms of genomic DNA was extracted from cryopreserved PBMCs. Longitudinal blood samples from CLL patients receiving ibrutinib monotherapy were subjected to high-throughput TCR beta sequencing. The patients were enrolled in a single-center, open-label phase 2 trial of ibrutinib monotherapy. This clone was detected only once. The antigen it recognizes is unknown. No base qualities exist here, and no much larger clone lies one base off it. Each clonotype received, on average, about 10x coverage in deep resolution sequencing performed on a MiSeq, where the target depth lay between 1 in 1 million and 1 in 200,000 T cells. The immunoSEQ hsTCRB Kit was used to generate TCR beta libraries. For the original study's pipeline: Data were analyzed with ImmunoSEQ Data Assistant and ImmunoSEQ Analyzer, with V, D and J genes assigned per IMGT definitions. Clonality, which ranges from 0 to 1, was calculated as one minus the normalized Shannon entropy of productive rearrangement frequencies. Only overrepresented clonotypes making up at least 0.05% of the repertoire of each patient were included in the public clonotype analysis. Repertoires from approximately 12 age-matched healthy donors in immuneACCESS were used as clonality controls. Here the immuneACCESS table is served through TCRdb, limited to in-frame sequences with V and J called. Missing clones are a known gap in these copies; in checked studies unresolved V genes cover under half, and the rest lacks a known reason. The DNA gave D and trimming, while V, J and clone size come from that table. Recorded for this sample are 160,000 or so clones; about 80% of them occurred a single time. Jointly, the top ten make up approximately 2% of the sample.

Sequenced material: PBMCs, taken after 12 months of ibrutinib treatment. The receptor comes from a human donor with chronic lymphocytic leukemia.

The nucleotide sequence is given as TGTGCCAGCAGCTTGGGTCGAGACTCCTTTACTTACGAGCAGTACTTC. The encoded protein is CASSLGRDSFTYEQYF. The sequence is built from TRBV5-4 and TRBJ2-7; there is no confident call for the D gene. The CDR3, from cysteine to phenylalanine, totals 16 residues. Solely the CDR3 DNA is kept, with 48 bases framed from the first base. Trimming at the junction amounts to 0 bases on V and 4 bases on J, and the germline ends lie 17 bases apart. In the germline V gene (reference sequence), CDR1 corresponds to SGHNT and CDR2 to YYREEE.